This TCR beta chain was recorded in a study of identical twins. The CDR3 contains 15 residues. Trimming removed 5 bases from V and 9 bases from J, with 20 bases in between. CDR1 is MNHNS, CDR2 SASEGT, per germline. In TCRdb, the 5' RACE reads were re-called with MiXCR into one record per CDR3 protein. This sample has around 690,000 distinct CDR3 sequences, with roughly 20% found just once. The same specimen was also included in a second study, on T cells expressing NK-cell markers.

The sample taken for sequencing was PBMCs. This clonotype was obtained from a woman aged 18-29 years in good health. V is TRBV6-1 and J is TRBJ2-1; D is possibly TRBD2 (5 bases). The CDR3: CASSRTPLAVVEQFF. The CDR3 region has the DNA TGTGCCAGCAGTCGCACTCCTCTAGCAGTTGTTGAGCAGTTCTTC.